This record concerns one TCR beta chain sequence. The sample originates from a study of blood T cell repertoires in COVID-19. TCRdb's table, derived via immunoSEQ multiplex PCR, lists solely in-frame clones and lacks some. The data show 150,000 to 200,000 clones, less than 85% seen once. This CDR3 region has 15 residues. Germline loops: CDR1 SQVTM, CDR2 ANQGSEA. The J segment lost 3 bases and the V segment lost 7 bases, leaving 10 bases of the junction unmatched. Study members were between roughly 18 and 90 years old and lived in some 22 US regions. Material for sequencing was PBMCs or T cells enriched from blood (not recorded which). This sequence originates from a man aged 55 to 70 who had recovered from COVID-19. The rearrangement uses TRBV29-1 and TRBJ2-2; 8 bases align to TRBD2. The CDR3 spells CSGTSTLGDTGELFF. The CDR3, as DNA: TGCAGCGGGACTAGCACCCTTGGAGACACCGGGGAGCTGTTTTTT.